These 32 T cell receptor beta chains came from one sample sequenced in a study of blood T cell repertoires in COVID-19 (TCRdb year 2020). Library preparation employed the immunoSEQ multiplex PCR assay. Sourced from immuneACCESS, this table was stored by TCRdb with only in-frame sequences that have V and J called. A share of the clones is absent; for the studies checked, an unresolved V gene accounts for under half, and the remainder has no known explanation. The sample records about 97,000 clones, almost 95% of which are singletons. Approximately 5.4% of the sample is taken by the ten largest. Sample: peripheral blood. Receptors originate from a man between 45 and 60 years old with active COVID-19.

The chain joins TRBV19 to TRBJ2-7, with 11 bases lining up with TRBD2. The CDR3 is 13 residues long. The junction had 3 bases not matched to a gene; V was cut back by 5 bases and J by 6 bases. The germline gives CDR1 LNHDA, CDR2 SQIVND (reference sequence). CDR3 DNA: TGTGCCAGTAGTCAACTAGCGGGAGCCGAGCAGTACTTC. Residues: CASSQLAGAEQYF.

CDR3 nucleotide sequence: TGCGCCAGCAGCTTAGCGGTCCGCACCGGGGAGCTGTTTTTT. Residues: CASSLAVRTGELFF. The chain combines TRBV5-1 with TRBJ2-2; D may be TRBD2 (5 bases). Germline values: CDR1 SGHRS, CDR2 YFSETQ. The CDR3 length is 14 residues. V shed 2 bases and J shed 4 bases, with 9 bases lying between them.

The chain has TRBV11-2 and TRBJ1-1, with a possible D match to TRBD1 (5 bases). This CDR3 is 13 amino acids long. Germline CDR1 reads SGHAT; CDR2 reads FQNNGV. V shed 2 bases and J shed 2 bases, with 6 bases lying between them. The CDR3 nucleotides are TGTGCCAGCAGCTTAAGGGGTAACACTGAAGCTTTCTTT. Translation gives CASSLRGNTEAFF.

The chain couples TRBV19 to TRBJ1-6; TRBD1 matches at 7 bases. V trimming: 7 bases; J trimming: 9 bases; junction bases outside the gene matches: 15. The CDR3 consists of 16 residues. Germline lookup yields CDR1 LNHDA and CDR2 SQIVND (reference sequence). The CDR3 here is CASKGQATLAGSPLHF. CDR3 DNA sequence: TGTGCCAGTAAAGGACAGGCGACCTTGGCCGGTTCACCCCTCCACTTT.

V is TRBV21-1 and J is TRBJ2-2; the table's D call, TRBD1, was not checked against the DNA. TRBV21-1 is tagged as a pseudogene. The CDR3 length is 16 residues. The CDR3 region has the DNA TGTGCCAGCAGCAAAGTCGAACAGGGTGACACCGGGGAGCTGTTTTTT. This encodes CASSKVEQGDTGELFF.

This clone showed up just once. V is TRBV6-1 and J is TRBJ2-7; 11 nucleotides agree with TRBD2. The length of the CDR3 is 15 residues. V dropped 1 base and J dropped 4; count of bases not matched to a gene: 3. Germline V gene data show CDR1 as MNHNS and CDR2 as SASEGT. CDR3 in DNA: TGTGCCAGCAGTGAAGTAGCGGGAGGGAGGTACGAGCAGTACTTC. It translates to CASSEVAGGRYEQYF.

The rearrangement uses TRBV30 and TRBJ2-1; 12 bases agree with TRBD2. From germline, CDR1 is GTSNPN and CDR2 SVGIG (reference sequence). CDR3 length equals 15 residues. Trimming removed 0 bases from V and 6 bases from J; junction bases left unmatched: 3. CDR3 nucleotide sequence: TGTGCCTGGAGTGTACGACTAGCGGGAGTCAATGAGCAGTTCTTC. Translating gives CAWSVRLAGVNEQFF.

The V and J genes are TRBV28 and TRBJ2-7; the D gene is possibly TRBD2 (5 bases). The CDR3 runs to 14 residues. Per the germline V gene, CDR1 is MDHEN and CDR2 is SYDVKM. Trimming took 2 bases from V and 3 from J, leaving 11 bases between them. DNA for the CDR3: TGTGCCAGCAGTTTAGCGGGTTTCGGCTACGAGCAGTACTTC. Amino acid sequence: CASSLAGFGYEQYF. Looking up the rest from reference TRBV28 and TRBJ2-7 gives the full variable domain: DVKVTQSSRYLVKRTGEKVFLECVQDMDHENMFWYRQDPGLGLRLIYFSYDVKMKEKGDIPEGYSVSREKKERFSLILESASTNQTSMYLCASSLAGFGYEQYFGPGTRLTVT.

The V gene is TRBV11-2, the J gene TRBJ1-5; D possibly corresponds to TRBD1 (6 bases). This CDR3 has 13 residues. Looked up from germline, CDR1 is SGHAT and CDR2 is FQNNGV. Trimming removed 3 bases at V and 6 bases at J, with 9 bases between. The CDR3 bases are TGTGCCAGCAGCTTGGACAGTTTTCAGCCCCAGCATTTT. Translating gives CASSLDSFQPQHF.

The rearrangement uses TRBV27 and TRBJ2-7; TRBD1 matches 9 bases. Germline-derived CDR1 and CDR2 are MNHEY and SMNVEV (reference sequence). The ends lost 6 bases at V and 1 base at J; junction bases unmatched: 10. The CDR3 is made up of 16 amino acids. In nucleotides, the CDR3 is TGTGCCAGCAGCCTTAGGACAGGGGATATGTCCTACGAGCAGTACTTC. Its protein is CASSLRTGDMSYEQYF.

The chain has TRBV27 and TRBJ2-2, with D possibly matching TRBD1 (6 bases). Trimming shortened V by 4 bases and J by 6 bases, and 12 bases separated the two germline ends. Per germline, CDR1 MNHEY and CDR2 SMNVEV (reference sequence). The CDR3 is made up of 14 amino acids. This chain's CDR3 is CASSWVRGPGELFF. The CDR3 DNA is TGTGCCAGCAGTTGGGTCAGGGGTCCCGGGGAGCTGTTTTTT.

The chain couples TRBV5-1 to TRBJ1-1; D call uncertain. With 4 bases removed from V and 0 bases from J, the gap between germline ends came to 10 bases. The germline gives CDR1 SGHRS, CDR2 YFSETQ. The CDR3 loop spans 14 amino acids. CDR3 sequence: CASSPSVVNTEAFF. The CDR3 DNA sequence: TGCGCCAGCAGCCCCTCAGTCGTGAACACTGAAGCTTTCTTT. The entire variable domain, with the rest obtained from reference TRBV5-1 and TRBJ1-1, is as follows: KAGVTQTPRYLIKTRGQQVTLSCSPISGHRSVSWYQQTPGQGLQFLFEYFSETQRNKGNFPGRFSGRQFSNSRSEMNVSTLELGDSALYLCASSPSVVNTEAFFGQGTRLTVV.

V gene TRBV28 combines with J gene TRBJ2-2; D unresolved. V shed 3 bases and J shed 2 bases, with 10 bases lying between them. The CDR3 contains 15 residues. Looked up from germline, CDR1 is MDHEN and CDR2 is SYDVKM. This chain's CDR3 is CASSLVERNTGELFF. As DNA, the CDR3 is TGTGCCAGCAGTTTGGTGGAGAGAAACACCGGGGAGCTGTTTTTT.

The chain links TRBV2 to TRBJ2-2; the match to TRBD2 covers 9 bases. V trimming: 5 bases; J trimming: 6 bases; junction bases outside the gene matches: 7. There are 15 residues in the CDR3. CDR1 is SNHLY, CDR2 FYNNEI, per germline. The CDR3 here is CASSFSGTSSGELFF. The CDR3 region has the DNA TGTGCCAGCAGTTTCTCCGGGACTAGCTCCGGGGAGCTGTTTTTT.

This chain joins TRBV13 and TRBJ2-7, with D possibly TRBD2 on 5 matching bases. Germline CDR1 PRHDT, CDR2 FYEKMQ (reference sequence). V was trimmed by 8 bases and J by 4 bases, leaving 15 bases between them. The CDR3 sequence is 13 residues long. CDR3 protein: CASAKERTYEQYF. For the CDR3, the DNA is TGTGCCAGCGCGAAAGAGCGGACGTACGAGCAGTACTTC.

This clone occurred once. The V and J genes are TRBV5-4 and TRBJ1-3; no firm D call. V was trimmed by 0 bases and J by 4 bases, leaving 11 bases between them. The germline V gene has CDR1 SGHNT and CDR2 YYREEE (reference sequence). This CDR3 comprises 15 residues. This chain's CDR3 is CASSLVGGSGNTIYF. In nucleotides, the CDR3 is TGTGCCAGCAGCTTGGTCGGTGGGAGCGGAAACACCATATATTTT.

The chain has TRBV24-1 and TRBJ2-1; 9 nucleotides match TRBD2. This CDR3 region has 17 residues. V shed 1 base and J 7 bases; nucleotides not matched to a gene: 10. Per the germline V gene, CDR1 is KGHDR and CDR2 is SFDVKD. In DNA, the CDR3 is TGTGCCACCAGTGATTTTCCGGGACTAGCAGAGGGGAATGAGCAGTTCTTC. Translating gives CATSDFPGLAEGNEQFF.

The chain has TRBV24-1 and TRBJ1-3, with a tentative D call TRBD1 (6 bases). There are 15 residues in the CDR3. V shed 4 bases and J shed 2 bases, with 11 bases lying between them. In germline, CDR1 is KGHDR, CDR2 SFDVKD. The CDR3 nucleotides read TGTGCCACCAGTGACCAGTGGGACACTGGAAACACCATATATTTT. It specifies CATSDQWDTGNTIYF.

The CDR3 sequence: CASSLGTVISNEQFF. In DNA form, the CDR3 reads TGCGCCAGCAGCTTGGGGACTGTCATATCCAATGAGCAGTTCTTC. The V gene is TRBV5-1, the J gene TRBJ2-1; possibly TRBD2 for D (5 bases). Germline V gene data show CDR1 as SGHRS and CDR2 as YFSETQ. Between the trimmed V and J ends, which lost 0 bases and 6 bases, there was a span of 13 bases. The length of the CDR3 is 15 residues.

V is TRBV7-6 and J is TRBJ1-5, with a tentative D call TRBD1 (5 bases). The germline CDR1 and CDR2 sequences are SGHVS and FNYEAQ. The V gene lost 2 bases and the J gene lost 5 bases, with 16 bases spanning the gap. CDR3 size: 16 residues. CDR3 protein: CASSLLGYRSDQPQHF. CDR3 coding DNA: TGTGCCAGCAGCTTATTGGGTTACAGGTCAGATCAGCCCCAGCATTTT. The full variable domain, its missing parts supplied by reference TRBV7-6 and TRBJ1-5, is GAGVSQSPRYKVTKRGQDVALRCDPISGHVSLYWYRQALGQGPEFLTYFNYEAQQDKSGLPNDRFSAERPEGSISTLTIQRTEQRDSAMYRCASSLLGYRSDQPQHFGDGTRLSIL.

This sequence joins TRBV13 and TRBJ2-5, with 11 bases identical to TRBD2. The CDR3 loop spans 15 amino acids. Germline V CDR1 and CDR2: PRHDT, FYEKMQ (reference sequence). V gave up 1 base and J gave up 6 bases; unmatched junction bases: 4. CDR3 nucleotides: TGTGCCAGCAGCTTAGACACTAGCGGGAGAAAGACCCAGTACTTC. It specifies CASSLDTSGRKTQYF.

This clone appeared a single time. CDR3 sequence: CASSLARGNTDTQYF. DNA of the CDR3: TGTGCCAGCAGCTTGGCGCGGGGGAACACAGATACGCAGTATTTT. The chain joins TRBV7-9 to TRBJ2-3; TRBD2 matches at 7 bases. Germline CDR1 reads SEHNR; CDR2 reads FQNEAQ (reference sequence). This CDR3 comprises 15 residues. After removal of 3 bases from V and 2 bases from J, the junction contained 5 bases not matched to a gene.

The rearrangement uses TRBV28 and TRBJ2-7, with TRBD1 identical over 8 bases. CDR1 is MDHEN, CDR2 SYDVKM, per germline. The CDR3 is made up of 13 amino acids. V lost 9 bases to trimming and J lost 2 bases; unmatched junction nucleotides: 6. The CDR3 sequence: CARIRGRTYEQYF. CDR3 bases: TGTGCCAGGATCAGGGGGCGGACCTACGAGCAGTACTTC.

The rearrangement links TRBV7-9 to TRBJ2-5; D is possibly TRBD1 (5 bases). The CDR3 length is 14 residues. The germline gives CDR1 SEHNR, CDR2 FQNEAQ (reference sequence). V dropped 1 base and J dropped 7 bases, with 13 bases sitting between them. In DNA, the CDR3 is TGTGCCAGCAGCTTAGGGCCAGGGTCGGGGACCCAGTACTTC. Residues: CASSLGPGSGTQYF.

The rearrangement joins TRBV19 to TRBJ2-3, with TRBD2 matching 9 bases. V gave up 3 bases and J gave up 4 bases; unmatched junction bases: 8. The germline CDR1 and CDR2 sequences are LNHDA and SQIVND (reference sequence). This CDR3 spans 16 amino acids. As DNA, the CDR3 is TGTGCCAGTAGTATTCGAGCTAGCGGGAATCCAGATACGCAGTATTTT. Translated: CASSIRASGNPDTQYF. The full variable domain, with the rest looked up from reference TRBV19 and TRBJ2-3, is DGGITQSPKYLFRKEGQNVTLSCEQNLNHDAMYWYRQDPGQGLRLIYYSQIVNDFQKGDIAEGYSVSREKKESFPLTVTSAQKNPTAFYLCASSIRASGNPDTQYFGPGTRLTVL.

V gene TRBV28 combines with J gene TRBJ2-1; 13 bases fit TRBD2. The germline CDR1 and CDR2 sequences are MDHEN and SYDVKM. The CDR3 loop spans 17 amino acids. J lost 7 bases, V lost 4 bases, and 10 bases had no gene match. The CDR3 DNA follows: TGTGCCAGCAGTTCTCCCCTGGGGACTAGCGGGGATAATGAGCAGTTCTTC. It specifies CASSSPLGTSGDNEQFF.

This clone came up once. Here the CDR3 reads CASSLDSGNNEQFF. The DNA for the CDR3 is TGCGCCAGCAGCTTGGATAGCGGGAACAATGAGCAGTTCTTC. The chain joins TRBV4-1 to TRBJ2-1, with 8 bases aligning to TRBD2. Germline V gene data show CDR1 as MGHRA and CDR2 as YSYEKL. V was clipped by 5 bases and J by 5 bases; unmatched bases: 5. CDR3 length: 14 residues.

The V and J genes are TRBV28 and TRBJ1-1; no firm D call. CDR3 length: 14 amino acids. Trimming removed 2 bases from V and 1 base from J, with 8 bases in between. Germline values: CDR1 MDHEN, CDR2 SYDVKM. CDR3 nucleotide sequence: TGTGCCAGCAGTTTAAGTAACTGGAACACTGAAGCTTTCTTT. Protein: CASSLSNWNTEAFF.

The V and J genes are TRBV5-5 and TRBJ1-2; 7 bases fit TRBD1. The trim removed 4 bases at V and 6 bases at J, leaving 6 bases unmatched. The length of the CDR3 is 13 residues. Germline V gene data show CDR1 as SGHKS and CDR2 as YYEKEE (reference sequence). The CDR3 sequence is CASSPTGEHGYTF. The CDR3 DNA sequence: TGTGCCAGCAGCCCAACAGGGGAACATGGCTACACCTTC.

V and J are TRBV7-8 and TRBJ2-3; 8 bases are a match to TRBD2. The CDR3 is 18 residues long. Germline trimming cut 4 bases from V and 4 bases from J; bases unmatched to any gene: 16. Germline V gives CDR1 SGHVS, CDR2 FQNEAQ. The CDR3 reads CASSSRGSGRSVADTQYF. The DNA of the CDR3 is TGTGCCAGCAGCTCCCGGGGGAGCGGGAGATCGGTCGCAGATACGCAGTATTTT. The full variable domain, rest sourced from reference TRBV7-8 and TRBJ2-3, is GAGVSQSPRYKVAKRGQDVALRCDPISGHVSLFWYQQALGQGPEFLTYFQNEAQLDKSGLPSDRFFAERPEGSVSTLKIQRTQQEDSAVYLCASSSRGSGRSVADTQYFGPGTRLTVL.

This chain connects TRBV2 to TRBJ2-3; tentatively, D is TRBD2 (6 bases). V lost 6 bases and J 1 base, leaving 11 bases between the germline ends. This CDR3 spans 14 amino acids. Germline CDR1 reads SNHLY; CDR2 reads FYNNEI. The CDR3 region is CASRREIGTDTQYF. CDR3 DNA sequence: TGTGCCAGCAGACGGGAGATTGGCACAGATACGCAGTATTTT.

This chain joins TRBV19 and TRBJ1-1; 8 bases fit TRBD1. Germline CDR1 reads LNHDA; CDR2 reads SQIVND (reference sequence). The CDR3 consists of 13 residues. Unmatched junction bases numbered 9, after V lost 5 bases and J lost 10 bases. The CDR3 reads CASSVDRGIRAFF. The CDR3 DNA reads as TGTGCCAGTAGTGTCGACAGGGGAATTCGAGCTTTCTTT.